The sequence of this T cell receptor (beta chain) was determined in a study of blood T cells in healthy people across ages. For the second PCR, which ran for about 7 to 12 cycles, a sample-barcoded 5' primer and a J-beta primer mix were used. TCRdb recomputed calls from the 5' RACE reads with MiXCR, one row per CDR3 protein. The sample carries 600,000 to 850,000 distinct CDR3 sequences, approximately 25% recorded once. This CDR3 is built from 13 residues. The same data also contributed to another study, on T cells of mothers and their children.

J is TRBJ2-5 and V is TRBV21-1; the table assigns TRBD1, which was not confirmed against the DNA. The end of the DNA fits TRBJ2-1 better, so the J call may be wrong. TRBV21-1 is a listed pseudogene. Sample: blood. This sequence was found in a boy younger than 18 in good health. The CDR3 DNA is TGTGCCAGCAGCACGGGGGTAGATAATGAGCAGTTCTTC. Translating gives CASSTGVDNEQFF.